The rows below give T cell receptor beta chains drawn from one sample of a study of blood T cell repertoires in COVID-19. Sequenced by immunoSEQ multiplex PCR; TCRdb stores in-frame clones only, minus some. The data show approximately 170,000 clones, with about 88% seen just once and about 18% held by the top ten. The sequenced sample was peripheral blood. Receptors originate from a man aged 60 to 69 with active or convalescent COVID-19. CDR3s include the opening cysteine and the closing phenylalanine or tryptophan. Fields, in order: J gene, D gene, V gene, clone size, CDR3 length, CDR3 protein, CDR3 DNA. The D gene is left open where the match is weak. Expanded clones are given a class, and other clones once, few, many or no size at all.

j_gene: TRBJ2-7
d_gene: NA
v_gene: TRBV2
abundance: NA
len: 14
CDR3aa: CASQRQTVGYEQYF
CDR3nt: TGTGCCAGCCAGAGACAGACTGTAGGCTACGAGCAGTACTTC

j_gene: TRBJ1-3
d_gene: NA
v_gene: TRBV6-5
abundance: once
len: 15
CDR3aa: CASSYRRSSGNTIYF
CDR3nt: TGTGCCAGCAGTTACCGTCGGAGCTCTGGAAACACCATATATTTT

j_gene: TRBJ2-1
d_gene: TRBD1
v_gene: TRBV27
abundance: NA
len: 14
CDR3aa: CASSFETGGNEQFF
CDR3nt: TGTGCCAGCAGTTTCGAGACAGGGGGCAATGAGCAGTTCTTC

j_gene: TRBJ2-7
d_gene: TRBD2
v_gene: TRBV18
abundance: NA
len: 15
CDR3aa: CASSPGIREGHEQYF
CDR3nt: TGTGCCAGCTCACCAGGCATACGGGAGGGGCACGAGCAGTACTTC

j_gene: TRBJ1-2
d_gene: TRBD1
v_gene: TRBV5-5
abundance: NA
len: 15
CDR3aa: CASSPGTGASYGYTF
CDR3nt: TGTGCCAGCAGCCCCGGGACAGGTGCCTCCTATGGCTACACCTTC

j_gene: TRBJ1-2
d_gene: NA
v_gene: TRBV28
abundance: NA
len: 12
CDR3aa: CASNGGLYGYTF
CDR3nt: TGTGCCAGCAACGGGGGTTTGTATGGCTACACCTTC

j_gene: TRBJ1-1
d_gene: NA
v_gene: TRBV2
abundance: NA
len: 16
CDR3aa: CASHNSRGIMNTEAFF
CDR3nt: TGTGCCAGCCACAATAGTCGGGGAATTATGAACACTGAAGCTTTCTTT

j_gene: TRBJ1-2
d_gene: NA
v_gene: TRBV2
abundance: NA
len: 13
CDR3aa: CASRATGTSGYTF
CDR3nt: TGTGCCAGCAGAGCTACCGGGACAAGTGGCTACACCTTC

j_gene: TRBJ1-1
d_gene: TRBD1
v_gene: TRBV5-1
abundance: NA
len: 13
CDR3aa: CASSLGGQGIAFF
CDR3nt: TGCGCCAGCAGCTTGGGGGGACAGGGAATTGCTTTCTTT

j_gene: TRBJ2-1
d_gene: TRBD1
v_gene: TRBV5-4
abundance: NA
len: 15
CDR3aa: CASSPGTGIRNEQFF
CDR3nt: TGTGCCAGCAGCCCGGGGACAGGGATTCGCAATGAGCAGTTCTTC

j_gene: TRBJ1-3
d_gene: TRBD1
v_gene: TRBV12-5
abundance: once
len: 10
CDR3aa: CGDREATIYF
CDR3nt: TGTGGGGACAGGGAGGCCACCATATATTTT

j_gene: TRBJ2-7
d_gene: NA
v_gene: TRBV29-1
abundance: NA
len: 16
CDR3aa: CSVVLGPNSKFDEQYF
CDR3nt: TGCAGCGTTGTGCTGGGGCCGAACTCGAAGTTCGACGAGCAGTACTTC

j_gene: TRBJ1-3
d_gene: TRBD1
v_gene: TRBV6-5
abundance: NA
len: 14
CDR3aa: CASRMTGAGNTIYF
CDR3nt: TGTGCCAGCAGGATGACAGGGGCTGGAAACACCATATATTTT

j_gene: TRBJ2-1
d_gene: TRBD1
v_gene: TRBV4-1
abundance: NA
len: 14
CDR3aa: CASSPSDRANEQFF
CDR3nt: TGCGCCAGCAGCCCCAGCGACAGGGCCAATGAGCAGTTCTTC

j_gene: TRBJ1-2
d_gene: NA
v_gene: TRBV11-2
abundance: NA
len: 13
CDR3aa: CASSPDRLGGYTF
CDR3nt: TGTGCCAGCAGCCCCGACAGATTGGGTGGCTACACCTTC

j_gene: TRBJ1-1
d_gene: NA
v_gene: TRBV28
abundance: NA
len: 13
CDR3aa: CASSLVGGTEAFF
CDR3nt: TGTGCCAGCAGTTTAGTGGGGGGCACTGAAGCTTTCTTT

j_gene: TRBJ1-5
d_gene: NA
v_gene: TRBV6-5
abundance: NA
len: 13
CDR3aa: CAIPTKGHQPQHF
CDR3nt: TGTGCCATCCCTACTAAGGGGCATCAGCCCCAGCATTTT

j_gene: TRBJ2-7
d_gene: NA
v_gene: TRBV6-5
abundance: NA
len: 12
CDR3aa: CATSAGSYEQYF
CDR3nt: TGTGCTACCTCCGCAGGGTCCTACGAGCAGTACTTC

j_gene: TRBJ1-1
d_gene: NA
v_gene: TRBV4-2
abundance: few
len: 15
CDR3aa: CASSQAWSGNTEAFF
CDR3nt: TGTGCCAGCAGCCAAGCCTGGTCAGGGAACACTGAAGCTTTCTTT

j_gene: TRBJ1-2
d_gene: TRBD1
v_gene: TRBV5-1
abundance: NA
len: 14
CDR3aa: CASSNRQGASGYTF
CDR3nt: TGCGCCAGCAGCAACCGACAGGGGGCAAGTGGCTACACCTTC

j_gene: TRBJ2-7
d_gene: TRBD2
v_gene: TRBV5-4
abundance: NA
len: 13
CDR3aa: CASSRTSDYEQYF
CDR3nt: TGTGCCAGCAGCCGGACTAGCGACTACGAGCAGTACTTC

j_gene: TRBJ2-5
d_gene: NA
v_gene: TRBV15
abundance: NA
len: 13
CDR3aa: CATSRLHGETQYF
CDR3nt: TGTGCCACCAGCAGGTTACACGGGGAGACCCAGTACTTC

j_gene: TRBJ1-5
d_gene: NA
v_gene: TRBV7-8
abundance: NA
len: 17
CDR3aa: CASSLVRGGRSNQPQHF
CDR3nt: TGTGCCAGCAGCTTAGTGCGGGGGGGCAGGAGCAATCAGCCCCAGCATTTT

j_gene: TRBJ1-3
d_gene: NA
v_gene: TRBV7-9
abundance: NA
len: 15
CDR3aa: CASSLSGLKSNTIYF
CDR3nt: TGTGCCAGCAGCTTATCAGGCTTGAAGTCCAACACCATATATTTT

j_gene: TRBJ1-2
d_gene: TRBD1
v_gene: TRBV9
abundance: NA
len: 15
CDR3aa: CASSEGQGATYGYTF
CDR3nt: TGTGCCAGCAGCGAGGGACAGGGGGCTACCTATGGCTACACCTTC

j_gene: TRBJ2-7
d_gene: NA
v_gene: TRBV19
abundance: NA
len: 16
CDR3aa: CASSNPGSGIPYEQYF
CDR3nt: TGTGCCAGTAGTAACCCCGGGAGCGGCATTCCCTACGAGCAGTACTTC

j_gene: TRBJ2-5
d_gene: TRBD1
v_gene: TRBV4-1
abundance: NA
len: 15
CDR3aa: CASSRYWGQGETQYF
CDR3nt: TGCGCCAGCAGTCGATATTGGGGACAGGGGGAGACCCAGTACTTC

j_gene: TRBJ1-4
d_gene: NA
v_gene: TRBV5-1
abundance: once
len: 14
CDR3aa: CASSFQGLGEKLFF
CDR3nt: TGCGCCAGCAGCTTTCAGGGTTTGGGTGAAAAACTGTTTTTT

j_gene: TRBJ2-3
d_gene: NA
v_gene: TRBV19
abundance: NA
len: 18
CDR3aa: CASSIDRSGLSSTDTQYF
CDR3nt: TGTGCCAGTAGTATAGACCGTAGCGGACTATCTAGCACAGATACGCAGTATTTT

j_gene: TRBJ1-3
d_gene: NA
v_gene: TRBV4-1
abundance: NA
len: 14
CDR3aa: CASSPQTAGNTIYF
CDR3nt: TGCGCCAGCAGCCCTCAGACAGCCGGAAACACCATATATTTT

j_gene: TRBJ1-5
d_gene: TRBD1
v_gene: TRBV19
abundance: NA
len: 17
CDR3aa: CASSIRGTGGTTRPQHF
CDR3nt: TGTGCCAGTAGTATAAGGGGAACAGGGGGTACGACAAGACCCCAGCATTTT

j_gene: TRBJ1-2
d_gene: NA
v_gene: TRBV28
abundance: NA
len: 15
CDR3aa: CASSSPGGTNYGYTF
CDR3nt: TGTGCCAGCAGTTCCCCGGGGGGGACGAACTATGGCTACACCTTC

j_gene: TRBJ1-2
d_gene: TRBD1
v_gene: TRBV7-8
abundance: NA
len: 15
CDR3aa: CASSFRQGAMDGYTF
CDR3nt: TGTGCCAGCAGCTTCCGACAGGGGGCGATGGATGGCTACACCTTC

j_gene: TRBJ2-2
d_gene: NA
v_gene: TRBV29-1
abundance: NA
len: 16
CDR3aa: CSVATVGSVLAGELFF
CDR3nt: TGCAGCGTGGCCACTGTAGGGAGTGTTCTTGCTGGGGAGCTGTTTTTT

j_gene: TRBJ2-3
d_gene: NA
v_gene: TRBV5-6
abundance: NA
len: 16
CDR3aa: CASSLLIAPGTDTQYF
CDR3nt: TGTGCCAGCAGCTTGTTAATCGCGCCTGGCACAGATACGCAGTATTTT

j_gene: TRBJ2-6
d_gene: NA
v_gene: TRBV9
abundance: NA
len: 17
CDR3aa: CASSVVSPRSGANVLTF
CDR3nt: TGTGCCAGCAGCGTAGTAAGTCCGCGCTCTGGGGCCAACGTCCTGACTTTC

j_gene: TRBJ1-3
d_gene: NA
v_gene: TRBV19
abundance: NA
len: 16
CDR3aa: CASSPGRGQFLNTIYF
CDR3nt: TGTGCCAGTAGTCCCGGCAGAGGACAGTTTTTGAACACCATATATTTT

j_gene: TRBJ1-1
d_gene: TRBD1
v_gene: TRBV5-6
abundance: NA
len: 16
CDR3aa: CASSLGPGTGLSEAFF
CDR3nt: TGTGCCAGCAGCTTGGGACCAGGGACAGGGTTGAGTGAAGCTTTCTTT

j_gene: TRBJ2-5
d_gene: TRBD1
v_gene: TRBV5-1
abundance: NA
len: 14
CDR3aa: CASSFGQGVETQYF
CDR3nt: TGCGCCAGCAGCTTCGGACAGGGTGTAGAGACCCAGTACTTC

j_gene: TRBJ1-3
d_gene: TRBD1
v_gene: TRBV18
abundance: NA
len: 16
CDR3aa: CASSPRTGGSGNTIYF
CDR3nt: TGTGCCAGCTCACCGCGGACAGGAGGCTCTGGAAACACCATATATTTT

j_gene: TRBJ2-7
d_gene: NA
v_gene: TRBV6-2/TRBV6-3
abundance: NA
len: 12
CDR3aa: CASSPISYEQYF
CDR3nt: TGTGCCAGCAGTCCAATCTCCTACGAGCAGTACTTC

j_gene: TRBJ2-3
d_gene: TRBD2
v_gene: TRBV5-1
abundance: once
len: 16
CDR3aa: CASSLLAGVVPDTQYF
CDR3nt: TGCGCCAGCAGCTTGTTAGCGGGAGTCGTTCCAGATACGCAGTATTTT

j_gene: TRBJ2-1
d_gene: NA
v_gene: TRBV2
abundance: NA
len: 13
CDR3aa: CASGGASYNEQFF
CDR3nt: TGTGCCAGCGGGGGGGCCTCCTACAATGAGCAGTTCTTC

j_gene: TRBJ1-5
d_gene: TRBD1
v_gene: TRBV9
abundance: NA
len: 15
CDR3aa: CASSPTGDSNQPQHF
CDR3nt: TGTGCCAGCAGCCCTACAGGGGATAGCAATCAGCCCCAGCATTTT

j_gene: TRBJ2-3
d_gene: TRBD2
v_gene: TRBV6-1
abundance: NA
len: 16
CDR3aa: CASSAAGGRRPDTQYF
CDR3nt: TGTGCCAGCAGTGCAGCGGGGGGTAGGAGACCGGATACGCAGTATTTT

j_gene: TRBJ1-2
d_gene: TRBD1
v_gene: TRBV25-1
abundance: NA
len: 13
CDR3aa: CASSATGHYGYTF
CDR3nt: TGTGCCAGCAGTGCGACAGGGCACTATGGCTACACCTTC

j_gene: TRBJ2-7
d_gene: NA
v_gene: TRBV28
abundance: NA
len: 16
CDR3aa: CASSSLLRGRDYEQYF
CDR3nt: TGTGCCAGCAGCTCTCTGTTGCGGGGACGAGACTACGAGCAGTACTTC

j_gene: TRBJ2-1
d_gene: NA
v_gene: TRBV6-6
abundance: few
len: 13
CDR3aa: CASSYSGTSEQFF
CDR3nt: TGTGCCAGCAGTTACTCGGGGACTTCTGAGCAGTTCTTC

j_gene: TRBJ1-2
d_gene: TRBD1
v_gene: TRBV30
abundance: NA
len: 12
CDR3aa: CAWRETGIGYTF
CDR3nt: TGTGCCTGGAGGGAGACAGGGATTGGCTACACCTTC

j_gene: TRBJ2-7
d_gene: TRBD1
v_gene: TRBV5-1
abundance: NA
len: 15
CDR3aa: CASSLTDGTGYEQYF
CDR3nt: TGCGCCAGCAGCTTGACCGACGGGACAGGATACGAGCAGTACTTC

j_gene: TRBJ2-7
d_gene: TRBD2
v_gene: TRBV18
abundance: NA
len: 15
CDR3aa: CASSISGGNSYEQYF
CDR3nt: TGTGCCAGCTCAATTAGCGGGGGAAACTCCTACGAGCAGTACTTC

j_gene: TRBJ2-2
d_gene: NA
v_gene: TRBV2
abundance: NA
len: 15
CDR3aa: CASSDFTANTGELFF
CDR3nt: TGTGCCAGCAGTGATTTCACAGCGAACACCGGGGAGCTGTTTTTT

j_gene: TRBJ2-1
d_gene: TRBD2
v_gene: TRBV5-1
abundance: NA
len: 15
CDR3aa: CASSPTSGSYNEQFF
CDR3nt: TGCGCCAGCAGCCCGACTAGCGGTTCCTACAATGAGCAGTTCTTC